The following is a T cell receptor beta chain sequence with its context. These data are taken from a study of blood T cell repertoires in COVID-19. Turning to the study itself: COVID-19 samples from acute and convalescent phases originated in the United States, Italy and Spain. The cDNA or gDNA used as material had been derived from T cells, B-cell-depleted T cells, or PBMCs.

As processed by the authors: The assay estimated nucleated cells by amplifying reference gene primers. Produced via immunoSEQ multiplex PCR; TCRdb's table is partial and in-frame only. V and J calls plus clone size are reproduced from that table; the DNA served to infer D and trimming. The sample lists tens of thousands of clones; over 75% were seen once. This CDR3 region has 12 residues. Looked up from germline, CDR1 is PRHDT and CDR2 is FYEKMQ (reference sequence). The V gene lost 5 bases and the J gene lost 5 bases, with 9 bases spanning the gap. Material: peripheral blood. This sequence was found in a human donor in a cohort sampled during active COVID-19. The J gene is TRBJ2-5, the V gene TRBV13; maybe TRBD2 (5 bases). In DNA, the CDR3 is TGTGCCAGCAGCCTAGCCCAGGAGACCCAGTACTTC. Protein sequence: CASSLAQETQYF.